The entry below gives a single TCR beta chain sequence along with its context. Patients in Seattle were enrolled during active infection, then followed longitudinally. This specimen comes from a study of blood T cell repertoires in COVID-19. Generated by immunoSEQ multiplex PCR, the TCRdb table keeps only in-frame clones and is missing some. The sample holds roughly 120,000 clones, approximately 74% seen once. The TCR sequence derives from an older man with COVID-19, enrolled during active disease. Material: peripheral blood.

The CDR3 DNA sequence: TGTGCCATCAGTGAGTCGGTAGCGGGCTCCTACAATGAGCAGTTCTTC. Translating gives CAISESVAGSYNEQFF. The chain employs TRBV10-3 and TRBJ2-1, with 7 nucleotides matching TRBD2. After removal of 0 bases from V and 0 bases from J, the junction contained 2 bases not matched to a gene. This CDR3 is built from 16 residues. CDR1 is ENHRY, CDR2 SYGVKD, per germline.